The T cell receptor (beta chain) described here comes from a study of sequential checkpoint blockade in melanoma (dated by TCRdb to about 2019). Concerning the study at large: Using 1:1 randomization, the trial assigned patients either to first-line nivolumab followed by ipilimumab (arm A) or to ipilimumab followed by nivolumab (arm B). Both trial sequences were followed by maintenance nivolumab.

Reading the label with the study, this specimen's treatment or condition is: randomized to nivolumab then ipilimumab (arm A) or the reverse (arm B). No trial patient had received prior DNA-damaging chemotherapy. On a FACS Aria II flow cytometer, live CD3+CD8+ cells that were negative for CD19 and CD56 were sorted from thawed PBMCs. Samples came from patients with melanoma in CheckMate 064, a randomized, open-label phase II trial of sequential checkpoint blockade. Leukapheresis was used to collect peripheral blood mononuclear cells, which were then purified with Ficoll-Paque and frozen in human serum with around 10% DMSO. Right after sorting, the blood CD3+CD8+ cells were verified to be >98% pure, and DNA extraction followed. Sequences MDHEN (CDR1) and SYDVKM (CDR2) are obtained from the germline V gene. V gives up 1 base and J gives up 2 bases, and the segment between their germline ends measures 12 bases. Measured from the cysteine to the phenylalanine, the CDR3 is 15 residues long. The only DNA kept is the CDR3, 45 bases in frame from the first base.

Points the paper makes about the study in general: The response-prediction model combining TCR metrics and mutation burden needs validation in larger, independent patient cohorts.

Comments on this clone: The antigen it binds to is not known. Qualities for individual bases were not recorded, and no much larger clone is one base off.

TCRbeta CDR3 regions were immunosequenced from genomic DNA with the immunoSEQ Assay. Prior to high-throughput sequencing, genomic DNA was amplified by bias-controlled multiplex PCR. The study's processing was this. To quantify the absolute abundance of each unique TCRbeta CDR3 region, the sequences were collapsed and filtered. Clonality was defined as 1 minus Pielou's evenness and was calculated using productive rearrangements only. A previously published method was used to identify clones whose frequencies were significantly greater in on-treatment samples than in baseline samples. The source is immuneACCESS, and TCRdb retained only in-frame sequences with V and J called. Part of the clones is not carried over; for the studies checked, unresolved V genes explain less than half of this, and the remainder is unexplained. That table is the source of V, J and clone size, and D and trimming were worked out from the DNA. The sample table shows 15,000 to 20,000 clones, and about 69% are seen once. The ten largest make up under 20% of the sample.

The V and J genes are TRBV28 and TRBJ2-7; TRBD1 is possibly the D segment (5 matching bases). Source: CD8+ T cells sorted from blood (inferred from file names), taken from a patient given nivolumab and ipilimumab in sequence. This receptor was identified in a human donor with melanoma. The DNA sequence reads TGTGCCAGCAGTTTATTGCTGGGGCAAGCCTACGAGCAGTACTTC. Protein translation: CASSLLLGQAYEQYF.